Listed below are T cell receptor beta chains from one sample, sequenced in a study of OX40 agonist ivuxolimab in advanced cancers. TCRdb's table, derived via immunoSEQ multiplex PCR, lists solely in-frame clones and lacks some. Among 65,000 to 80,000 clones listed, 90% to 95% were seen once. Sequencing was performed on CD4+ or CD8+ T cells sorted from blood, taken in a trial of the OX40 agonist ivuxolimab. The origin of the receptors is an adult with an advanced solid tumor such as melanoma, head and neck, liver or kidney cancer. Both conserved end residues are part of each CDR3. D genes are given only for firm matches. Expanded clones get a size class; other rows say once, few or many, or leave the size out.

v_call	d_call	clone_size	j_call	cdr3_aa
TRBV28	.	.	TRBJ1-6	CASSPPGNQSPLHF
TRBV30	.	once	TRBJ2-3	CAWGLSTDTQYF
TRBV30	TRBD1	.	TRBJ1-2	CAWRARDSYGYTF
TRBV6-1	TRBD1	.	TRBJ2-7	CASSGQGGGEQYF
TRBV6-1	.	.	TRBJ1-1	CASSDYTGPSEAFF
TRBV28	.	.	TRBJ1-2	CASSSLWGYTF
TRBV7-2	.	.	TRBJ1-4	CASSADRMGPTNEKLFF
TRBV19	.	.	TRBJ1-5	CASRDPRNQPQHF
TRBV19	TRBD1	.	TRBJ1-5	CASSGTGDNQPQHF
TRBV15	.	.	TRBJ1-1	CATSRDAVVTEAFF
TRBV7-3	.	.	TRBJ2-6	CASSPQGANVLTF
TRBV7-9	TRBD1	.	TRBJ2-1	CATRQGMDEQFF
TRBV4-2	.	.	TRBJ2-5	CASSQRGSQGGRETQYF
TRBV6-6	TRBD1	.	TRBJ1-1	CASRPPGQGATEAFF
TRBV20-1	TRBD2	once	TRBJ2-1	CSARLAGVQFF
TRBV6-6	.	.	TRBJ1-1	CASSYSPREAEAFF
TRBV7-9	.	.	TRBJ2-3	CASSLGTRADTQYF
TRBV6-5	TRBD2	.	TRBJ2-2	CASSRTSGGTGELFF
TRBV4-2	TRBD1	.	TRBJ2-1	CASSLSGTGGFYNEQFF
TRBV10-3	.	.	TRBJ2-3	CAISVGGGTDTQYF
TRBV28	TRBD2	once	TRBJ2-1	CASSLSPIAGDNEQFF
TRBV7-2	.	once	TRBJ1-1	CASSLGAVPNTEAFF
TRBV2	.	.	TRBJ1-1	CASSEGTALNTEAFF
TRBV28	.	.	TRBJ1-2	CASSRQAYGYTF
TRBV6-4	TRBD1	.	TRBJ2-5	CASSVTRGETQYF
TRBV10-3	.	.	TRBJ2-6	CATDSSGANVLTF
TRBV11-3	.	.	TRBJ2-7	CASSLEGSSSYEQYF
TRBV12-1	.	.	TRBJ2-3	CASSTHGRLAGGSTDTQYF
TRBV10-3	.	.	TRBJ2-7	CAIRPQGLRDEQYF
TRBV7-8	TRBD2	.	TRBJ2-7	CASSHRLAGGLTYEQYF
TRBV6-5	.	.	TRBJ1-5	CASIRELGQPQHF